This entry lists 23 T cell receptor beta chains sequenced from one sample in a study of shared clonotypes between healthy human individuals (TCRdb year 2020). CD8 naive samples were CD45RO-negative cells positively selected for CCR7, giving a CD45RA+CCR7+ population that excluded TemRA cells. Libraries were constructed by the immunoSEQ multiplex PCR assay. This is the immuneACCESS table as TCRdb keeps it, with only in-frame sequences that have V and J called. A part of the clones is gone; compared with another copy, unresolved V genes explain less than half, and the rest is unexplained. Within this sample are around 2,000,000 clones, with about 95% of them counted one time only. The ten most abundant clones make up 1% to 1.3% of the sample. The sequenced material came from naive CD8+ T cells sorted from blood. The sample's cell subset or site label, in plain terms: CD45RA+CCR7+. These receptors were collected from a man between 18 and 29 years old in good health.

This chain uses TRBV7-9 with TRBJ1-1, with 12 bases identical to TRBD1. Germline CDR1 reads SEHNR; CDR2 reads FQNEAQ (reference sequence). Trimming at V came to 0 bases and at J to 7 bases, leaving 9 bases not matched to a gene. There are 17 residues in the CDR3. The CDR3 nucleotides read TGTGCCAGCAGCTTAGCCTCGGGACAGGGGGCTTGGAATGAAGCTTTCTTT. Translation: CASSLASGQGAWNEAFF.

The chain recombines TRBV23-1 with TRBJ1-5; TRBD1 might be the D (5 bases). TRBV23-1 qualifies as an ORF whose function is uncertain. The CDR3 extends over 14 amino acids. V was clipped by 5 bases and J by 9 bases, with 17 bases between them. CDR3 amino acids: CASSASGASGPQHF. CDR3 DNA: TGCGCCAGCAGTGCATCCGGGGCCTCCGGGCCCCAGCATTTT.

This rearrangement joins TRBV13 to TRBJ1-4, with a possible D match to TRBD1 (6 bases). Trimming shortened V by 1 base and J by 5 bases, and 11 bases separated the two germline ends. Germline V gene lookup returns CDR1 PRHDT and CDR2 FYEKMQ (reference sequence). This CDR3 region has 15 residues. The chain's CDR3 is CASSLEGGPNEKLFF. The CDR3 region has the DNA TGTGCCAGCAGCTTAGAGGGGGGGCCGAATGAAAAACTGTTTTTT.

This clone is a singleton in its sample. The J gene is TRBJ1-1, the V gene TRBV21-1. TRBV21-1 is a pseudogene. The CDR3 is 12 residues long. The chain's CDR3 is CADAGRHTEAFF. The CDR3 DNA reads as TGTGCCGATGCGGGCCGTCACACTGAAGCTTTCTTT.

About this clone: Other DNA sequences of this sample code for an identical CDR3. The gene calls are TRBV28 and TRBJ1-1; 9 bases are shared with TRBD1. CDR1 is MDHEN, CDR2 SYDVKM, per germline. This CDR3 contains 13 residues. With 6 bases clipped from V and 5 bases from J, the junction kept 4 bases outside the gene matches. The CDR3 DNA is TGTGCCAGCAGCTACAGGGGGCGGACTGAAGCTTTCTTT. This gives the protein CASSYRGRTEAFF.

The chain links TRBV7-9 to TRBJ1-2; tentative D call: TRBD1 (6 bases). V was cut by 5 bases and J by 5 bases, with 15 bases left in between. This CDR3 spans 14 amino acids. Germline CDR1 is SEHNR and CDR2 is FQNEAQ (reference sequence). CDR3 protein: CASSGGSQPYGYTF. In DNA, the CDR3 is TGTGCCAGCAGCGGGGGCTCCCAACCATATGGCTACACCTTC.

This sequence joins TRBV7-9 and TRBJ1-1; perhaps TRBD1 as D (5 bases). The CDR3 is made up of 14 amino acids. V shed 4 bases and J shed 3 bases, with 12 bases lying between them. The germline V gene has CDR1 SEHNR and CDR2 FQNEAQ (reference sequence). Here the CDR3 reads CASSYIDRDTEAFF. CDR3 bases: TGTGCCAGCAGCTATATCGACAGAGACACTGAAGCTTTCTTT.

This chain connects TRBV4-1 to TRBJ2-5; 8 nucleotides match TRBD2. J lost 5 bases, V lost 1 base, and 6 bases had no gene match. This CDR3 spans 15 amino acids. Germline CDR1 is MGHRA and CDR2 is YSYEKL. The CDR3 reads CASSQGGGLEETQYF. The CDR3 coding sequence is TGCGCCAGCAGCCAAGGAGGGGGACTAGAGGAGACCCAGTACTTC.

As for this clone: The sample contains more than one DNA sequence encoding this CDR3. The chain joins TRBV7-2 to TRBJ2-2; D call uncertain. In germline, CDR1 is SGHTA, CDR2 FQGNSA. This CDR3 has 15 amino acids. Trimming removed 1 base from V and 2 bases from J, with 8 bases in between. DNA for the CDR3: TGTGCCAGCAGCTTAGTTGCAGGCAACACCGGGGAGCTGTTTTTT. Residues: CASSLVAGNTGELFF.

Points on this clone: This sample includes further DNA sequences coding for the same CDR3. The CDR3 nucleotides read TGTGCCAGCAGCCTTGGGGTTGAGCAGTTCTTC. Translating gives CASSLGVEQFF. The rearrangement uses TRBV5-4 and TRBJ2-1; D is unresolved. With 4 bases removed from V and 9 bases from J, the gap between germline ends came to 8 bases. The germline gives CDR1 SGHNT, CDR2 YYREEE (reference sequence). The CDR3 has 11 amino acids.

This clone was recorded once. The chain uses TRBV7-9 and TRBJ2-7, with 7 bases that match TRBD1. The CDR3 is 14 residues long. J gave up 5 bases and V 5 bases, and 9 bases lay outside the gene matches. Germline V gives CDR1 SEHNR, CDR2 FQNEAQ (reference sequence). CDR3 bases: TGTGCCAGCAGCCCGACGACAGGGTCTGACGAGCAGTACTTC. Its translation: CASSPTTGSDEQYF.

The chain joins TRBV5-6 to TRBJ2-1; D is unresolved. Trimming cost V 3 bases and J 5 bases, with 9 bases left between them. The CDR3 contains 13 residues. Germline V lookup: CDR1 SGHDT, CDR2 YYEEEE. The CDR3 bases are TGTGCCAGCAGCTCGAGAACTGACAATGAGCAGTTCTTC. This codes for CASSSRTDNEQFF.

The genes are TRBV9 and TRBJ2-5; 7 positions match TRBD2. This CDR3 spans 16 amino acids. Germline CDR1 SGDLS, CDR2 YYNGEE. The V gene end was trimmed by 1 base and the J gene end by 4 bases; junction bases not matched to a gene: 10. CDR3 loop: CASSVQRAGSRETQYF. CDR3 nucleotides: TGTGCCAGCAGCGTACAGAGAGCGGGATCGCGAGAGACCCAGTACTTC.

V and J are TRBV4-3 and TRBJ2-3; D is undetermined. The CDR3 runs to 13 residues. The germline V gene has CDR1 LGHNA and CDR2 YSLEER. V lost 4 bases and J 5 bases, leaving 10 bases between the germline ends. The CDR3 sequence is CASSPPQEDTQYF. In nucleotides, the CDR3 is TGCGCCAGCAGCCCGCCTCAAGAAGATACGCAGTATTTT.

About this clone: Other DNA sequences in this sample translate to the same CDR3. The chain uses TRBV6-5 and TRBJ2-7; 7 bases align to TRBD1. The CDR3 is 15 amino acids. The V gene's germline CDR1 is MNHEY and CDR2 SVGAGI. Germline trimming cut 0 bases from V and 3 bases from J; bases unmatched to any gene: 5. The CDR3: CASSYSAGDSYEQYF. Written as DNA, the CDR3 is TGTGCCAGCAGTTACTCCGCAGGGGACAGCTACGAGCAGTACTTC.

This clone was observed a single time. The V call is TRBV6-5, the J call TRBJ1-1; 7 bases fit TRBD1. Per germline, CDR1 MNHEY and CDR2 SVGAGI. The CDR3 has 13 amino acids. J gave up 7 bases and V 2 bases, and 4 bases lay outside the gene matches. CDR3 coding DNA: TGTGCCAGCAGTTACACCCGACAGGGTGAAGCTTTCTTT. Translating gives CASSYTRQGEAFF.

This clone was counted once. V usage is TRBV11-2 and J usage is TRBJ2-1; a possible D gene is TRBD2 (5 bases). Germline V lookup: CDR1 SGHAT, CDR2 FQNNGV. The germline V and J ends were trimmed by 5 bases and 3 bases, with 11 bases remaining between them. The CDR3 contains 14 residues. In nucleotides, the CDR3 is TGTGCCAGCAGCCCCGATGACTACTACAATGAGCAGTTCTTC. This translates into CASSPDDYYNEQFF.

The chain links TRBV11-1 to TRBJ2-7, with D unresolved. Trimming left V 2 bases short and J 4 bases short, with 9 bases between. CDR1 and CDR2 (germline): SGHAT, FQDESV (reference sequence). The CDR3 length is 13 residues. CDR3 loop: CASSLIESYEQYF. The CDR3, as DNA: TGTGCCAGCAGCTTAATAGAAAGTTACGAGCAGTACTTC.

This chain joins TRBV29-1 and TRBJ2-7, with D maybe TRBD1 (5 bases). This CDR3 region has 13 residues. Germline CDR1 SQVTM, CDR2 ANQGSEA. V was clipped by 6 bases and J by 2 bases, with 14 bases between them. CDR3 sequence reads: CSVVKGPAYEQYF. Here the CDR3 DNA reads TGCAGCGTCGTTAAGGGGCCTGCCTACGAGCAGTACTTC.

This CDR3 reads CASSPTGFADEKLFF. CDR3 nucleotides: TGTGCCAGCAGTCCTACAGGGTTTGCGGATGAAAAACTGTTTTTT. V gene TRBV27 combines with J gene TRBJ1-4; TRBD1 is a possible D gene (6 bases). The V and J ends lost 5 bases and 6 bases respectively, with 16 bases between them. CDR3 size: 15 residues. The germline CDR1 and CDR2 sequences are MNHEY and SMNVEV (reference sequence).

CDR3 in DNA: TGTGCCAGCTCACCAGAGGGCTCTTTTAATGAAAAACTGTTTTTT. Protein: CASSPEGSFNEKLFF. This chain joins TRBV18 and TRBJ1-4; no clear D gene. The germline V gene has CDR1 KGHSH and CDR2 LQKENI. This CDR3 spans 15 amino acids. Trimming cost V 2 bases and J 4 bases, with 11 bases left between them. Full variable domain (missing parts from reference TRBV18 and TRBJ1-4): NAGVMQNPRHLVRRRGQEARLRCSPMKGHSHVYWYRQLPEEGLKFMVYLQKENIIDESGMPKERFSAEFPKEGPSILRIQQVVRGDSAAYFCASSPEGSFNEKLFFGSGTQLSVL.

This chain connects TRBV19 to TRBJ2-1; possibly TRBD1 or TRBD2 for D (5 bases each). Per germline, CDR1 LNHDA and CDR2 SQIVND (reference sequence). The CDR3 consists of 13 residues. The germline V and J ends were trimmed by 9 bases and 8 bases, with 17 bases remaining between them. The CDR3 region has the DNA TGTGCCAGCGGGGCCTTAGGAAACGATGAGCAGTTCTTC. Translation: CASGALGNDEQFF. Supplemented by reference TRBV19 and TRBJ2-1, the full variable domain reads DGGITQSPKYLFRKEGQNVTLSCEQNLNHDAMYWYRQDPGQGLRLIYYSQIVNDFQKGDIAEGYSVSREKKESFPLTVTSAQKNPTAFYLCASGALGNDEQFFGPGTRLTVL.

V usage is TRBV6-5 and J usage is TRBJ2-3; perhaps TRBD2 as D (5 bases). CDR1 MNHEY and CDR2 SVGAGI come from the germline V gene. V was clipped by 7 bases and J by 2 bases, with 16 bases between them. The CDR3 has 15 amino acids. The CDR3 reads CASKTTHLVTDTQYF. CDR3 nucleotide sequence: TGTGCCAGCAAGACTACTCACTTGGTCACAGATACGCAGTATTTT.